This entry lists 20 T cell receptor beta chains sequenced from one sample in a study of T-cell memory formation after mild COVID-19. TCRdb recomputed calls from the 5' RACE reads with MiXCR, one row per CDR3 protein. The table has over 400,000 distinct CDR3 sequences, roughly a quarter seen once. Sequenced input: PBMCs or a T cell subset sorted from them (not recorded which). Receptors were obtained from an adult woman who had mild COVID-19 (a few samples of this study predate the infection). Cell type and time point are not known.

The sample holds a few counts of this clonotype. The chain's CDR3 is CASGTGENGELFF. CDR3 coding DNA: TGTGCCAGTGGGACAGGGGAAAACGGGGAGCTGTTTTTT. V and J are TRBV7-6 and TRBJ2-2; 10 bases are a match to TRBD1. This CDR3 contains 13 residues. V gave up 9 bases and J gave up 7 bases; unmatched junction bases: 5. In germline, CDR1 is SGHVS, CDR2 FNYEAQ.

The chain couples TRBV20-1 to TRBJ2-7, with 10 bases identical to TRBD2. The germline gives CDR1 DFQATT, CDR2 SNEGSKA (reference sequence). This CDR3 region has 18 residues. V lost 0 bases, J lost 0 bases, and 11 bases stayed unmatched. CDR3 sequence: CSARDLPTTSGASYEQYF. The DNA for the CDR3 is TGCAGTGCTAGAGACCTCCCAACCACTAGCGGGGCCTCCTACGAGCAGTACTTC.

This chain links TRBV3-1 with TRBJ2-6, with 9 nucleotides matching TRBD1. The CDR3 has 18 amino acids. Germline-derived CDR1 and CDR2 are LGHDT and YNNKEL (reference sequence). With 4 bases clipped from V and 2 bases from J, the junction kept 9 bases outside the gene matches. CDR3 residues: CASSLAGTGPTGANVLTF. In DNA, the CDR3 is TGTGCCAGCAGCCTCGCCGGGACAGGGCCTACTGGGGCCAACGTCCTGACTTTC. The complete variable domain, with remaining parts taken from reference TRBV3-1 and TRBJ2-6, reads DTAVSQTPKYLVTQMGNDKSIKCEQNLGHDTMYWYKQDSKKFLKIMFSYNNKELIINETVPNRFSPKSPDKAHLNLHINSLELGDSAVYFCASSLAGTGPTGANVLTFGAGSRLTVL.

The CDR3 DNA follows: TGTGCCAGCAGCGTAGGTAGCAGGGGTCCCTACAATGAGCAGTTCTTC. It specifies CASSVGSRGPYNEQFF. The chain recombines TRBV9 with TRBJ2-1; tentative D call: TRBD1 (6 bases). Germline-derived CDR1 and CDR2 are SGDLS and YYNGEE. The germline V and J ends were trimmed by 0 bases and 2 bases, with 12 bases remaining between them. There are 16 residues in the CDR3.

This clonotype was seen more than once but under ten times. The chain combines TRBV6-2 or TRBV6-3 with TRBJ2-1; D may correspond to TRBD1 or TRBD2 (7 bases each). The germline V and J ends were trimmed by 10 bases and 2 bases, with 12 bases remaining between them. From germline, CDR1 is MNHEY and CDR2 SVGEGT. The CDR3 contains 13 residues. CDR3 sequence: CATSGGAYNEQFF. The CDR3 DNA sequence: TGTGCCACCTCAGGGGGGGCCTACAATGAGCAGTTCTTC.

The chain employs TRBV28 and TRBJ2-4, with TRBD1 identical over 8 bases. The germline gives CDR1 MDHEN, CDR2 SYDVKM. Losses at the gene ends were 4 bases for V and 7 bases for J; bases not matched to a gene: 9. The CDR3 runs 15 residues. The CDR3 DNA follows: TGTGCCAGCAGTTGGGGCAGGGGGCGCCTGAACATTCAGTACTTC. This encodes CASSWGRGRLNIQYF.

This clonotype showed up just a few times. The chain uses TRBV12-3 or TRBV12-4 and TRBJ2-1, with 8 bases fitting TRBD2. V was pared by 3 bases and J by 9 bases, with 7 bases of the junction left unmatched. This CDR3 spans 14 amino acids. For the CDR3, the DNA is TGTGCCAGCAGTTTCGGGATGAGCGGGAGTGAGCAGTTCTTC. It is translated as CASSFGMSGSEQFF.

This clonotype was counted between two and nine times. The rearrangement joins TRBV5-1 to TRBJ2-1; the match to TRBD2 covers 13 bases. This CDR3 spans 18 amino acids. V shed 0 bases and J 7 bases; nucleotides not matched to a gene: 10. Germline assignment: CDR1 SGHRS and CDR2 YFSETQ. The CDR3 DNA sequence: TGCGCCAGCAGCTTGGAAATACCGGGACTAGCGGGGTCTAATGAGCAGTTCTTC. This sequence encodes CASSLEIPGLAGSNEQFF.

The chain carries TRBV7-8 and TRBJ2-4, with TRBD1 as a possible D gene (6 bases). The germline V gene has CDR1 SGHVS and CDR2 FQNEAQ. This CDR3 has 16 amino acids. V was clipped by 0 bases and J by 5 bases, with 14 bases between them. CDR3 region: CASSLAGSRGQNIQYF. The DNA for the CDR3 is TGTGCCAGCAGCTTAGCGGGGAGCAGGGGTCAAAACATTCAGTACTTC.

This clonotype was observed a few times. The V and J genes are TRBV4-2 and TRBJ2-7; D uncertain. CDR3 length equals 13 residues. V gave up 1 base and J gave up 9 bases, with 13 bases separating them. In germline, CDR1 is LGHNA, CDR2 YNFKEQ. The CDR3 DNA is TGTGCCAGCAGCCAAGGGTTGAGCGCCCCGCAGTACTTC. This sequence encodes CASSQGLSAPQYF.

The rearrangement joins TRBV12-3 or TRBV12-4 to TRBJ2-3; D not certain. Trimming cost V 1 base and J 2 bases, with 7 bases left between them. CDR3 size: 14 residues. The CDR3 region is CASSLGPFTDTQYF. The CDR3 DNA follows: TGTGCCAGCAGTTTAGGGCCTTTCACAGATACGCAGTATTTT.

The chain uses TRBV11-2 and TRBJ2-3; 11 nucleotides match TRBD2. Per germline, CDR1 SGHAT and CDR2 FQNNGV. The CDR3 has 20 amino acids. The V and J ends lost 3 bases and 0 bases, in that order; junction bases with no gene match: 14. The CDR3 DNA is TGTGCCAGCAGCTTGCTAGCGGGGGGTTATGTGTATACTAGCACAGATACGCAGTATTTT. Translation gives CASSLLAGGYVYTSTDTQYF.

This clonotype has just a few counts. The chain employs TRBV7-9 and TRBJ2-3; 8 bases are a match to TRBD1. V dropped 5 bases and J dropped 0; count of bases not matched to a gene: 13. Germline CDR1 and CDR2: SEHNR and FQNEAQ (reference sequence). The CDR3 is made up of 18 amino acids. In DNA form, the CDR3 reads TGTGCCAGCAGCCCCAGACAGGGGTCGGGCTCGAGCACAGATACGCAGTATTTT. This translates into CASSPRQGSGSSTDTQYF.

This clonotype was seen a handful of times. DNA of the CDR3: TGCAGTGCCCGCTTTCCCGGGACAGTCTACAATGAGCAGTTCTTC. It codes for CSARFPGTVYNEQFF. The gene calls are TRBV20-1 and TRBJ2-1; 7 bases line up with TRBD1. The CDR3 is 15 residues long. Trimming took 6 bases from V and 3 from J; bases not matched to a gene: 11. The V gene's germline CDR1 is DFQATT and CDR2 SNEGSKA (reference sequence).

This clonotype was recorded only once. The CDR3 nucleotides read TGCGCCAGCAGTCCGATCCTGACGACGGGGACCGGGGAGCTGTTTTTT. Translated, it gives CASSPILTTGTGELFF. This chain joins TRBV4-1 and TRBJ2-2, with TRBD2 as a possible D gene (5 bases). Germline CDR1 reads MGHRA; CDR2 reads YSYEKL. Trimming took 6 bases from V and 5 from J, leaving 19 bases between them. The CDR3 has 16 residues.

This clonotype turned up a few times. The V gene is TRBV6-5, the J gene TRBJ1-4, with TRBD1 matching 11 bases. This CDR3 region has 13 residues. V was pared by 6 bases and J by 8 bases, with 2 bases of the junction left unmatched. Per the germline V gene, CDR1 is MNHEY and CDR2 is SVGAGI. DNA of the CDR3: TGTGCCAGCAGGGGACAGGGGGAGGAAAAACTGTTTTTT. It codes for CASRGQGEEKLFF.

The genes are TRBV18 and TRBJ2-7; weak D call: TRBD1 (5 bases). The CDR3 consists of 14 residues. V gave up 3 bases and J gave up 2 bases, with 11 bases separating them. Germline CDR1 is KGHSH and CDR2 is LQKENI. Written as DNA, the CDR3 is TGTGCCAGCTCACCTGGACAATCCCCCTACGAGCAGTACTTC. It encodes CASSPGQSPYEQYF.

This clonotype has a handful of counts. This chain links TRBV6-6 with TRBJ2-3; D is unclear. V lost 2 bases and J lost 0, with 18 bases in between. CDR3 length: 18 residues. Germline V lookup: CDR1 MNHNY, CDR2 SVGAGI (reference sequence). The CDR3 coding sequence is TGTGCCAGCAGTTACGGTATAGTAAGCGACACTAGCACAGATACGCAGTATTTT. It is translated as CASSYGIVSDTSTDTQYF.

This clonotype was found many times. This sequence joins TRBV20-1 and TRBJ2-1, with no clear D. The CDR3 is 10 residues long. CDR1 and CDR2 (germline): DFQATT, SNEGSKA (reference sequence). V lost 6 bases and J lost 5, with 5 bases in between. The CDR3 region has the DNA TGCAGTGCGCAGCACAATGAGCAGTTCTTC. Amino acids: CSAQHNEQFF.

The chain is built from TRBV12-3 or TRBV12-4 and TRBJ2-5; D uncertain. The V end was cut by 2 bases, the J end by 3 bases, with 4 bases between. The CDR3 has 12 residues. The CDR3 DNA sequence: TGTGCCAGCAGTTTAAGGAAAGAGACCCAGTACTTC. Translated: CASSLRKETQYF.